Following are 27 T cell receptor beta chains from one sample sequenced in a study of CD8 T cells in ankylosing spondylitis. From the 5' RACE reads, TCRdb called clonotypes with MiXCR, one entry per CDR3 protein. The sample lists about 360,000 distinct CDR3 sequences, more than 20% seen once, with around 13% in the top ten. The material sequenced was blood, either unsorted or a sorted T cell fraction (not recorded which). The receptors derive from a male donor with ankylosing spondylitis or in good health (not recorded which).

V usage is TRBV6-1 and J usage is TRBJ2-6; 7 bases are shared with TRBD1. Germline V gives CDR1 MNHNS, CDR2 SASEGT. V trimming: 8 bases; J trimming: 0 bases; junction bases outside the gene matches: 7. The CDR3 has 16 amino acids. CDR3 protein: CASPPDRASGANVLTF. The CDR3 coding sequence is TGTGCCAGCCCCCCCGACAGGGCCTCTGGGGCCAACGTCCTGACTTTC.

There are a few counts of this clonotype. The chain links TRBV20-1 to TRBJ2-2, with TRBD2 matching over 12 bases. Looked up from germline, CDR1 is DFQATT and CDR2 is SNEGSKA (reference sequence). J gave up 3 bases and V 0 bases, and 5 bases lay outside the gene matches. The CDR3 contains 17 residues. CDR3 in amino acids: CSARDLAGGPDTGELFF. CDR3 DNA sequence: TGCAGTGCTAGAGATCTAGCGGGGGGGCCAGACACCGGGGAGCTGTTTTTT.

About this clonotype itself: Being one base from a much bigger clone, this may be a read error. V gene TRBV7-3 combines with J gene TRBJ1-1, with D perhaps matching TRBD1 (6 bases). The CDR3 has 14 residues. Germline values: CDR1 SGHTA, CDR2 FQGTGA. This CDR3 is CASSLGAWDTGAFF. The CDR3, as DNA: TGTGCCAGCAGCTTAGGGGCCTGGGACACTGGAGCTTTCTTT. Together with reference TRBV7-3 and TRBJ1-1, the CDR3 gives the full variable domain: GAGVSQTPSNKVTEKGKYVELRCDPISGHTALYWYRQSLGQGPEFLIYFQGTGAADDSGLPNDRFFAVRPEGSVSTLKIQRTERGDSAVYLCASSLGAWDTGAFFGQGTRLTVV.

This clonotype has a handful of counts. The rearrangement links TRBV20-1 to TRBJ2-3, with 8 bases fitting TRBD2. Per the germline V gene, CDR1 is DFQATT and CDR2 is SNEGSKA (reference sequence). CDR3 length: 16 residues. J lost 4 bases, V lost 0 bases, and 9 bases had no gene match. CDR3 region: CSARDEAGGIPDTQYF. CDR3 DNA: TGCAGTGCTAGAGATGAGGCGGGGGGCATCCCAGATACGCAGTATTTT.

This chain connects TRBV9 to TRBJ2-7, with D unclear. There are 14 residues in the CDR3. From germline, CDR1 is SGDLS and CDR2 YYNGEE. V lost 0 bases to trimming and J lost 0 bases, with 7 bases between them. The CDR3 region is CASSVGPSSYEQYF. The CDR3 bases are TGTGCCAGCAGCGTAGGACCCAGCTCCTACGAGCAGTACTTC.

V is TRBV5-8 and J is TRBJ2-2; tentatively, D is TRBD2 (5 bases). CDR3 size: 15 residues. V shed 1 base and J shed 6 bases, with 13 bases lying between them. Per the germline V gene, CDR1 is SGHTS and CDR2 is YDEGEE. The CDR3 loop is CASSLIPGDPGELFF. The CDR3 coding sequence is TGTGCCAGCAGCTTGATCCCCGGGGATCCCGGGGAGCTGTTTTTT.

This clonotype was seen more than once but under ten times. The V gene is TRBV12-3 or TRBV12-4, the J gene TRBJ2-1; TRBD2 agrees at 7 bases. The CDR3 extends over 13 amino acids. V lost 5 bases and J lost 10; bases outside the gene matches: 8. CDR3 region: CASSPMAGLEQFF. For the CDR3, the DNA is TGTGCCAGCAGTCCAATGGCGGGACTAGAGCAGTTCTTC.

The chain joins TRBV7-6 to TRBJ2-7, with D hard to call. CDR3 size: 14 residues. Germline CDR1 reads SGHVS; CDR2 reads FNYEAQ. The V gene lost 3 bases and the J gene lost 1 base, with 10 bases spanning the gap. The chain's CDR3 is CASSFPATSYEQYF. Written as DNA, the CDR3 is TGTGCCAGCAGCTTTCCTGCTACTTCCTACGAGCAGTACTTC.

The genes are TRBV12-3 or TRBV12-4 and TRBJ2-2, with D perhaps TRBD1 or TRBD2 (5 bases each). The CDR3 has 15 residues. Trimming removed 4 bases from V and 2 bases from J, with 11 bases in between. The chain's CDR3 is CASSSRDGNTGELFF. The CDR3 coding sequence is TGTGCCAGCAGTTCCAGGGACGGCAACACCGGGGAGCTGTTTTTT.

This clonotype occurred a few times. The chain couples TRBV29-1 to TRBJ2-7; no definite D call. The V end lost 3 bases, the J end lost 1 base, and 10 bases lay between the germline ends. Germline V CDR1 and CDR2: SQVTM, ANQGSEA. The CDR3 has 13 amino acids. The CDR3 reads CSVELGQSYEQYF. CDR3 DNA sequence: TGCAGCGTTGAGTTAGGGCAGTCCTACGAGCAGTACTTC.

The rearrangement joins TRBV3-1 to TRBJ2-1, with D possibly called TRBD1 or TRBD2 (5 bases each). Between the trimmed V and J ends, which lost 1 base and 8 bases, there was a span of 15 bases. The length of the CDR3 is 15 residues. Germline V lookup: CDR1 LGHDT, CDR2 YNNKEL (reference sequence). CDR3 sequence: CASSQGDARADEQFF. DNA of the CDR3: TGTGCCAGCAGCCAAGGGGACGCCCGGGCGGATGAGCAGTTCTTC.

The chain uses TRBV7-9 and TRBJ2-1; D is unresolved. This CDR3 spans 12 amino acids. V shed 5 bases and J shed 7 bases, with 9 bases lying between them. CDR1 SEHNR and CDR2 FQNEAQ come from the germline V gene (reference sequence). CDR3 region: CASSHAGNEQFF. The CDR3 DNA sequence: TGTGCCAGCAGCCACGCCGGGAATGAGCAGTTCTTC.

This clonotype was counted between two and nine times. This rearrangement joins TRBV29-1 to TRBJ2-7; 9 bases agree with TRBD2. J gave up 6 bases and V 0 bases, and 12 bases lay outside the gene matches. This CDR3 comprises 16 residues. The V gene's germline CDR1 is SQVTM and CDR2 ANQGSEA. The CDR3 sequence: CSVEDLGGGESTEQYF. The CDR3 coding sequence is TGCAGCGTTGAAGATCTTGGCGGGGGGGAATCGACCGAGCAGTACTTC.

J is TRBJ2-5 and V is TRBV7-9; D possibly corresponds to TRBD1 (6 bases). The CDR3 has 14 amino acids. Looked up from germline, CDR1 is SEHNR and CDR2 is FQNEAQ (reference sequence). V shed 4 bases and J shed 4 bases, with 13 bases lying between them. The CDR3 loop is CASSSQGLRETQYF. The CDR3 coding sequence is TGTGCCAGCAGCTCCCAGGGGTTACGAGAGACCCAGTACTTC.

The chain uses TRBV15 and TRBJ1-6; tentative D call: TRBD1 (5 bases). Germline lookup yields CDR1 LNHNV and CDR2 YYDKDF (reference sequence). The CDR3 has 14 residues. The V gene lost 0 bases and the J gene lost 6 bases, with 6 bases spanning the gap. Here the CDR3 DNA reads TGTGCCACCAGCAGAGACAGGGTTAATTCACCCCTCCACTTT. Translating it yields CATSRDRVNSPLHF. Combining the CDR3 with reference TRBV15 and TRBJ1-6 gives the whole variable domain DAMVIQNPRYQVTQFGKPVTLSCSQTLNHNVMYWYQQKSSQAPKLLFHYYDKDFNNEADTPDNFQSRRPNTSFCFLDIRSPGLGDTAMYLCATSRDRVNSPLHFGNGTRLTVT.

This clonotype occurred a few times. The chain uses TRBV7-8 and TRBJ2-1, with TRBD2 matching over 9 bases. Germline V gives CDR1 SGHVS, CDR2 FQNEAQ. This CDR3 contains 17 residues. J lost 3 bases, V lost 1 base, and 7 bases had no gene match. The CDR3 is CASSLVSSGDSYNEQFF. The DNA of the CDR3 is TGTGCCAGCAGCTTAGTGTCTAGCGGGGACAGCTACAATGAGCAGTTCTTC. The variable domain in full, with the rest retrieved from reference TRBV7-8 and TRBJ2-1, is GAGVSQSPRYKVAKRGQDVALRCDPISGHVSLFWYQQALGQGPEFLTYFQNEAQLDKSGLPSDRFFAERPEGSVSTLKIQRTQQEDSAVYLCASSLVSSGDSYNEQFFGPGTRLTVL.

This clonotype was picked up many times. V is TRBV12-3 or TRBV12-4 and J is TRBJ1-6, with a tentative D call TRBD1 (5 bases). The CDR3 extends over 14 amino acids. V was trimmed by 3 bases and J by 9 bases, leaving 12 bases between them. CDR3 residues: CASSLGGTASPLHF. CDR3 DNA sequence: TGTGCCAGCAGTTTGGGCGGGACGGCTTCACCCCTCCACTTT.

V usage is TRBV7-9 and J usage is TRBJ2-1, with a weak D call TRBD2 (5 bases). The CDR3 has 14 residues. Trimming took 5 bases from V and 4 from J, leaving 12 bases between them. Germline assignment: CDR1 SEHNR and CDR2 FQNEAQ (reference sequence). The CDR3 is CASSEGTSYNEQFF. Written as DNA, the CDR3 is TGTGCCAGCAGCGAGGGTACTAGTTACAATGAGCAGTTCTTC.

The chain combines TRBV7-9 with TRBJ2-7; D is uncertain. V dropped 1 base and J dropped 6 bases, with 13 bases sitting between them. Germline V gives CDR1 SEHNR, CDR2 FQNEAQ (reference sequence). The CDR3 spans 14 residues. DNA of the CDR3: TGTGCCAGCAGCTTAGAAGGGCCCTGGGCCGAGCAGTACTTC. It specifies CASSLEGPWAEQYF.

J is TRBJ2-3 and V is TRBV4-1, with D maybe TRBD2 (6 bases). This CDR3 region has 16 residues. CDR1 MGHRA and CDR2 YSYEKL come from the germline V gene. Trimming removed 0 bases from V and 2 bases from J, with 12 bases in between. The chain's CDR3 is CASSQDVAANTDTQYF. DNA for the CDR3: TGCGCCAGCAGCCAAGACGTAGCGGCAAACACAGATACGCAGTATTTT.

This clonotype appeared a few times. The V gene is TRBV12-3 or TRBV12-4, the J gene TRBJ1-4; perhaps TRBD1 as D (6 bases). V gave up 5 bases and J gave up 8 bases, with 9 bases separating them. The CDR3 loop spans 12 amino acids. The CDR3 DNA sequence: TGTGCCAGCAGTGGAGGGGGGGAAAAACTGTTTTTT. Encoded protein: CASSGGGEKLFF.

This clonotype was observed a handful of times. The chain has TRBV7-9 and TRBJ2-4; D assignment may be TRBD1 or TRBD2 (5 bases each). V lost 5 bases and J lost 3, with 20 bases in between. The CDR3 loop spans 17 amino acids. Germline V lookup: CDR1 SEHNR, CDR2 FQNEAQ (reference sequence). CDR3 DNA sequence: TGTGCCAGCAGCACCGCCTCCAGCGGCAGGGACAAAAACATTCAGTACTTC. It encodes CASSTASSGRDKNIQYF.

V gene TRBV9 combines with J gene TRBJ1-2, with 8 bases fitting TRBD1. This CDR3 has 14 amino acids. J lost 8 bases, V lost 2 bases, and 8 bases had no gene match. The germline V gene has CDR1 SGDLS and CDR2 YYNGEE. The CDR3 is CASSVGQGLWGYTF. CDR3 sequence (DNA): TGTGCCAGCAGCGTCGGACAGGGCCTTTGGGGCTACACCTTC. The full variable domain, rest sourced from reference TRBV9 and TRBJ1-2, is DSGVTQTPKHLITATGQRVTLRCSPRSGDLSVYWYQQSLDQGLQFLIQYYNGEERAKGNILERFSAQQFPDLHSELNLSSLELGDSALYFCASSVGQGLWGYTFGSGTRLTVV.

There are a few counts of this clonotype. This chain connects TRBV6-1 to TRBJ2-1; D tentatively fits TRBD1 or TRBD2 (5 bases each). Germline V gives CDR1 MNHNS, CDR2 SASEGT. The CDR3 runs to 16 residues. V lost 4 bases to trimming and J lost 3 bases, with 16 bases between them. The DNA for the CDR3 is TGTGCCAGCAGTGCGGTTGGGGGTACCGGCTACAATGAGCAGTTCTTC. It yields the protein CASSAVGGTGYNEQFF.

The sample holds a few counts of this clonotype. The chain uses TRBV11-2 and TRBJ2-1, with 11 bases aligning to TRBD2. The J segment lost 4 bases and the V segment lost 2 bases, leaving 4 bases of the junction unmatched. This CDR3 is 16 amino acids long. Per germline, CDR1 SGHAT and CDR2 FQNNGV. The CDR3, as DNA: TGTGCCAGCAGCTTAAATAGCGGGGGGGAATACAATGAGCAGTTCTTC. This gives the protein CASSLNSGGEYNEQFF.

This CDR3 is CASSIDSFQGLNTEAFF. The CDR3 coding sequence is TGTGCCAGTAGTATAGATTCCTTCCAGGGGCTGAACACTGAAGCTTTCTTT. The chain recombines TRBV19 with TRBJ1-1; TRBD1 might be the D (6 bases). Germline CDR1 reads LNHDA; CDR2 reads SQIVND (reference sequence). Trimming stripped 0 bases from V and 0 bases from J, with 14 bases between. CDR3 length: 17 residues.

This clonotype was found a few times. V usage is TRBV23-1 and J usage is TRBJ2-7, with unresolved D. TRBV23-1 is filed as an ORF, its function uncertain. With 0 bases removed from V and 9 bases from J, the gap between germline ends came to 6 bases. CDR3 length: 11 residues. CDR3 DNA: TGCGCCAGCAGTCAATCCAACGTGCAGTACTTC. Its translation: CASSQSNVQYF.